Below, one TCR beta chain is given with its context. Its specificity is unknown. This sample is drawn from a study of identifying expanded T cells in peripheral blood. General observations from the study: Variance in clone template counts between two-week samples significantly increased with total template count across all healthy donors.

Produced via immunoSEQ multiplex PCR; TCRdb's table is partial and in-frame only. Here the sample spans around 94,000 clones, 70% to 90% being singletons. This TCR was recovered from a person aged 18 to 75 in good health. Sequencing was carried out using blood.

The CDR3 here is CASSEARTMTYEQYF. The CDR3 DNA is TGTGCCAGCAGTGAAGCCCGGACAATGACCTACGAGCAGTACTTC. This chain joins TRBV6-1 and TRBJ2-7; tentatively, D is TRBD1 (5 bases). Germline lookup yields CDR1 MNHNS and CDR2 SASEGT. The CDR3 is made up of 15 amino acids. V was cut by 0 bases and J by 2 bases, with 11 bases left in between.